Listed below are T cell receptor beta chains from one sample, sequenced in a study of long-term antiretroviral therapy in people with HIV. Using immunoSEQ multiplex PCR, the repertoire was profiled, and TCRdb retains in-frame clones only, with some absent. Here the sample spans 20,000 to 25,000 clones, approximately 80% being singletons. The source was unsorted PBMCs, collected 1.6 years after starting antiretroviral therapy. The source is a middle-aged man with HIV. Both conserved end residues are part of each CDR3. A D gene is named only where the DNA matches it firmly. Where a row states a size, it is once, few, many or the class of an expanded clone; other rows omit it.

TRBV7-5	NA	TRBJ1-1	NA	TGTGTCAGAATCCTGCCAGGGGTAGCCCCTGAAGCTTTCTTT	CVRILPGVAPEAFF
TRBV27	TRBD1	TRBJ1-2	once	TGTGCCAGCAGTTTATCGTCCAGGGGGCCCCTATTAGGGTATGGCTACACCTTC	CASSLSSRGPLLGYGYTF
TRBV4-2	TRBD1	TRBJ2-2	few	TGTGCCAGCAGCCAAGGACAGGGCTATAACACCGGGGAGCTGTTTTTT	CASSQGQGYNTGELFF
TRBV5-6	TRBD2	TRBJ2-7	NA	TGTGCCAGCAGCTTGGCATCTAGCGGCTTTTCCCACGAGCAGTACTTC	CASSLASSGFSHEQYF
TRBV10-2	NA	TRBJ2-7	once	TGCGCCAGCAGTATGTCCGGCACCTACGAGCAGTACTTC	CASSMSGTYEQYF
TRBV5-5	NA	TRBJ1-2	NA	TGTGCCAGCAGCTTGGCCAGGGGAGGCTATGGCTACACCTTC	CASSLARGGYGYTF
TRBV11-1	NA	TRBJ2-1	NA	TGTGCCAGCAGCCTCAGGGTCGAGAGGACAGCCTACAATGAGCAGTTCTTC	CASSLRVERTAYNEQFF
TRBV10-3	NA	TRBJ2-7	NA	TGTGCCACCTTACACTACGAGCAGTACTTC	CATLHYEQYF
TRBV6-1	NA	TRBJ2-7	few	TGTGCCAGCCTAAGAGTCGGGGGCGAGATCTACGAGCAGTACTTC	CASLRVGGEIYEQYF
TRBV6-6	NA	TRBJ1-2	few	TGTGCCAGCAGTTACTCGTTTCCTAACTATGGCTACACCTTC	CASSYSFPNYGYTF
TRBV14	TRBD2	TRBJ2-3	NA	TGTGCCAGCAGCCCCCGTCAGCGGGAGGGGGTCACAGATACGCAGTATTTT	CASSPRQREGVTDTQYF
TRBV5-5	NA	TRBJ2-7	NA	TGTGCCAGCAGCAGGGGAGGCGACTCCTACGAGCAGTACTTC	CASSRGGDSYEQYF
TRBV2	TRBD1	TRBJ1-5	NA	TGTGCCAGCAGCGGACAGGGGCGTAGCAATCAGCCCCAGCATTTT	CASSGQGRSNQPQHF
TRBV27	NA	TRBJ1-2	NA	TGTGCCAGCAGTTTATATATGGGTGCTAACTATGGCTACACCTTC	CASSLYMGANYGYTF
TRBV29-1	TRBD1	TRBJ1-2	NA	TGCAGCGGGCGAGCGGTGGGGACAGGACCTGGGAATGGCTACACCTTC	CSGRAVGTGPGNGYTF
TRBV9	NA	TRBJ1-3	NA	TGTGCCAGCAGCGGGACGGAATCTGGAAACACCATATATTTT	CASSGTESGNTIYF
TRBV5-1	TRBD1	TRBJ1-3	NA	TGCGCCAGCAGGAAGAGTCCGGAGACAGGGGCTGGAAACACCATATATTTT	CASRKSPETGAGNTIYF
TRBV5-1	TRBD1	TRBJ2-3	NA	TGCGCCAGCAGCTTGGCACAGGGGTTCACAGATACGCAGTATTTT	CASSLAQGFTDTQYF
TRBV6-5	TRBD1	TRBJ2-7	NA	TGTGCCAGCAGTTACGGACAGGGGGCCCCCTACGAGCAGTACTTC	CASSYGQGAPYEQYF
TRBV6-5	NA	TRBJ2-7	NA	TGTGCCAGCAGTTACTCGAGGGCTGGCGCTACCTACGAGCAGTACTTC	CASSYSRAGATYEQYF
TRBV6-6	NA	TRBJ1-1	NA	TGTGCCAGCAGTTACTCGAGACAGAACACTGAAGCTTTCTTT	CASSYSRQNTEAFF
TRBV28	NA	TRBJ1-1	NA	TGTGCCAGCAGTTTTAATAGACAGGACTCTGAAGCTTTCTTT	CASSFNRQDSEAFF
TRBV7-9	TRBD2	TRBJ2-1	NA	TGTGCCAGCAGCCGTCCGGGACTACCCTACAATGAGCAGTTCTTC	CASSRPGLPYNEQFF
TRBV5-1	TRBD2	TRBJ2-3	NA	TGCGCCAGCAGCTTGGCGGCTAGCGGGGGGGCCACAGATACGCAGTATTTT	CASSLAASGGATDTQYF
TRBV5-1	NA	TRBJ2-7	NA	TGCGCCAGCAGCGTACAGGGATCCAGCGGAACCTACGAGCAGTACTTC	CASSVQGSSGTYEQYF